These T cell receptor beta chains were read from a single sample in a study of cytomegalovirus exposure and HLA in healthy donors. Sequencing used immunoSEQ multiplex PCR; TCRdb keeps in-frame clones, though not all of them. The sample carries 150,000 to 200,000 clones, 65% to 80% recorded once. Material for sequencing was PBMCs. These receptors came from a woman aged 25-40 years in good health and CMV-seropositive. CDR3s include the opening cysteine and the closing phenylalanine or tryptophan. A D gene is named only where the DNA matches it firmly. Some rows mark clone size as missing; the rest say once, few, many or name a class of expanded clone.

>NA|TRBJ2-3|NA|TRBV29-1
CSYPLRESADTQYF
TGCAGCTACCCCCTACGGGAGTCGGCAGATACGCAGTATTTT
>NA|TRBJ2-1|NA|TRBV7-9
CASSTGIRESSYNEQFF
TGTGCCAGCAGCACCGGGATCCGGGAAAGTTCCTACAATGAGCAGTTCTTC
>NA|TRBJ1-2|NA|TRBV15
CATSRDRGSQHGYTF
TGTGCCACCAGCAGAGATAGGGGCAGTCAACACGGCTACACCTTC
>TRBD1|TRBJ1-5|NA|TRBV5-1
CASSLRALGQEDQPQHF
TGCGCCAGCAGCTTGCGGGCGCTGGGACAGGAGGATCAGCCCCAGCATTTT
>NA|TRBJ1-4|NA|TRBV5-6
CASSLGSDGDEKLFF
TGTGCCAGCAGCTTGGGCTCCGATGGAGATGAAAAACTGTTTTTT
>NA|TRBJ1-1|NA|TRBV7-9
CASSSPPGDTEAFF
TGTGCCAGCAGCTCACCCCCGGGAGACACTGAAGCTTTCTTT
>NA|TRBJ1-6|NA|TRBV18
CASSPPGAVSPLHF
TGTGCCAGCTCACCACCAGGGGCTGTGTCACCCCTCCACTTT
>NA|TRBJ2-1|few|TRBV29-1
CSAYPRGRDEQFF
TGCAGCGCCTACCCCAGGGGCAGGGATGAGCAGTTCTTC
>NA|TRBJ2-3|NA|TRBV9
CASSVDMLNTDTQYF
TGTGCCAGCAGCGTTGACATGTTGAACACAGATACGCAGTATTTT
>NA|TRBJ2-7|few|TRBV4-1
CASSQEARTESYEQYF
TGCGCCAGCAGCCAAGAGGCGAGGACAGAATCCTACGAGCAGTACTTC
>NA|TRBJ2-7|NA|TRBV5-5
CASSLVFQDYEQYF
TGTGCCAGCAGCTTGGTCTTCCAGGACTACGAGCAGTACTTC
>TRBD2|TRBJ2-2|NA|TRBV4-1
CASSQALGGSGGANTGELFF
TGCGCCAGCAGCCAAGCGCTTGGGGGTAGCGGGGGGGCCAACACCGGGGAGCTGTTTTTT
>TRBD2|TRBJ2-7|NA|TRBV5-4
CASSLGLAGTAYEQYF
TGTGCCAGCAGCTTGGGACTAGCGGGGACAGCCTACGAGCAGTACTTC
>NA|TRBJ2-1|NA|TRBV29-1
CSVALLLGAPYNEQFF
TGCAGCGTTGCCTTATTACTGGGGGCTCCCTACAATGAGCAGTTCTTC
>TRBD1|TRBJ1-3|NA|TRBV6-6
CASTLDRGSGNTIYF
TGTGCCAGCACCTTGGACAGGGGCTCTGGAAACACCATATATTTT
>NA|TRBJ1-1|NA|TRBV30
CAWSQGLEAFF
TGTGCCTGGAGTCAAGGACTTGAAGCTTTCTTT
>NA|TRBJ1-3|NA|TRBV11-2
CASSLVGGSGNTIYF
TGTGCCAGCAGCTTAGTGGGGGGCTCTGGAAACACCATATATTTT
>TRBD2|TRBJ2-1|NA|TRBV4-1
CATHRGGNISDEQFF
TGCGCCACCCACCGGGGGGGCAATATATCCGATGAGCAGTTCTTC
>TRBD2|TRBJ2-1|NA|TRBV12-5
CASGLLAGGDEQFF
TGTGCTAGTGGTTTGTTAGCGGGAGGGGATGAGCAGTTCTTC
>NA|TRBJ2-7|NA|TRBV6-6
CASSYTDSSYEQYF
TGTGCCAGCAGTTACACAGATAGCTCCTACGAGCAGTACTTC
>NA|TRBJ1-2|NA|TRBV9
CASSAQFEYGYTF
TGTGCCAGCAGCGCGCAGTTCGAATATGGCTACACCTTC
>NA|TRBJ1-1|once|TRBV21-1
CASRNPQGPSTEAFF
TGTGCCAGCAGGAACCCTCAGGGGCCGAGCACTGAAGCTTTCTTT
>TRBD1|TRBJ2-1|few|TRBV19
CASSRTGGALYNEQFF
TGTGCCAGTAGTCGGACAGGGGGTGCTCTCTACAATGAGCAGTTCTTC
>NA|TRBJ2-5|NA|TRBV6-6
CASSYDDPSGTQYF
TGTGCCAGCAGTTACGATGACCCGTCGGGGACCCAGTACTTC
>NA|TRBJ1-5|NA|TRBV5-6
CASSLGGLPSQPQHF
TGTGCCAGCAGCTTGGGAGGTCTACCCTCTCAGCCCCAGCATTTT
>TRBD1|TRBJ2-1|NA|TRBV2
CASKEPGGSPLNEQFF
TGTGCCAGCAAGGAACCAGGGGGCTCTCCTCTTAATGAGCAGTTCTTC
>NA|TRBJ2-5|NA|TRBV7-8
CASSLDTYQETQYF
TGTGCCAGCAGCTTGGACACTTACCAAGAGACCCAGTACTTC
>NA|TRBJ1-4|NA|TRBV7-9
CASSPTGSTNEKLFF
TGTGCCAGCAGCCCTACAGGTTCAACTAATGAAAAACTGTTTTTT
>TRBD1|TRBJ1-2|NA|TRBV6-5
CASSYPGTGNGYTF
TGTGCCAGCAGTTACCCCGGGACAGGGAATGGCTACACCTTC
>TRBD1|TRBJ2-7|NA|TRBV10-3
CAISDRGQNEQYF
TGTGCCATCAGTGACAGGGGGCAGAACGAGCAGTACTTC
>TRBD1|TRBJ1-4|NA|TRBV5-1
CASSLGQGNEKLFF
TGCGCCAGCAGCTTAGGACAGGGCAATGAAAAACTGTTTTTT